Listed here are 29 T cell receptor beta chains from one sample, sequenced in a study of T cell responses to AZD1222 COVID-19 vaccine. Repertoires were generated with immunoSEQ multiplex PCR, while TCRdb's copy carries only in-frame clones and drops some. Of 100,000 to 150,000 clones in the sample, 75% to 95% are singletons; the top ten hold roughly 7.2%. The starting material was peripheral blood, obtained on day 0 of AZD1222 vaccination. The receptors here all came from an adult in good health.

The count of this clone is one. The CDR3 region has the DNA TGTGCCAGCAGCTTACTGGGCGGGACGACTGAAGCTTTCTTT. Protein product: CASSLLGGTTEAFF. V gene TRBV27 combines with J gene TRBJ1-1, with a possible D match to TRBD1 (5 bases). This CDR3 region has 14 residues. Germline CDR1 MNHEY, CDR2 SMNVEV (reference sequence). V dropped 6 bases and J dropped 5 bases, with 16 bases sitting between them.

This chain joins TRBV19 and TRBJ1-6, with 9 nucleotides matching TRBD1. With 4 bases clipped from V and 7 bases from J, the junction kept 5 bases outside the gene matches. Germline V gene lookup returns CDR1 LNHDA and CDR2 SQIVND (reference sequence). The CDR3 spans 15 residues. CDR3 in amino acids: CASSTGDRVNSPLHF. The DNA for the CDR3 is TGTGCCAGTAGTACCGGGGACAGGGTAAATTCACCCCTCCACTTT.

This sequence joins TRBV11-2 and TRBJ2-7; 7 bases fit TRBD1. Per the germline V gene, CDR1 is SGHAT and CDR2 is FQNNGV. V gave up 4 bases and J gave up 3 bases; unmatched junction bases: 6. The length of the CDR3 is 14 residues. In nucleotides, the CDR3 is TGTGCCAGCAGCTCGGGACAGCCAGACTACGAGCAGTACTTC. Its protein product is CASSSGQPDYEQYF. Full variable domain (outside the CDR3, taken from reference TRBV11-2 and TRBJ2-7): EAGVAQSPRYKIIEKRQSVAFWCNPISGHATLYWYQQILGQGPKLLIQFQNNGVVDDSQLPKDRFSAERLKGVDSTLKIQPAKLEDSAVYLCASSSGQPDYEQYFGPGTRLTVT.

V usage is TRBV3-1 (or the pseudogene TRBV3-2) and J usage is TRBJ1-2; TRBD1 agrees at 7 bases. With V trimmed by 1 base and J by 7 bases, 3 bases remained unmatched. This CDR3 region has 13 residues. From germline, CDR1 is LGHDT and CDR2 YNNKEL (reference sequence). CDR3 nucleotide sequence: TGTGCCAGCAGCCAAGCTTACAGGGGTGGCTACACCTTC. This encodes CASSQAYRGGYTF.

This sequence joins TRBV9 and TRBJ1-2; D remains ambiguous. The CDR3 totals 13 residues. Trimming took 0 bases from V and 7 from J, leaving 10 bases between them. Germline lookup yields CDR1 SGDLS and CDR2 YYNGEE. The CDR3 DNA follows: TGTGCCAGCAGCGTAGCTTTGAAAGGTGGCTACACCTTC. This encodes CASSVALKGGYTF.

The J gene is TRBJ2-2, the V gene TRBV3-1 (or the pseudogene TRBV3-2); 14 bases line up with TRBD2. Germline loops: CDR1 LGHDT, CDR2 YNNKEL (reference sequence). V shed 6 bases and J 2 bases; nucleotides not matched to a gene: 8. This CDR3 is built from 18 residues. CDR3 loop: CASSYGLAGGINTGELFF. In nucleotides, the CDR3 is TGTGCCAGCAGTTACGGACTAGCGGGGGGCATCAACACCGGGGAGCTGTTTTTT.

The chain joins TRBV5-1 to TRBJ2-3, with a weak D call TRBD1 (6 bases). Trimming stripped 1 base from V and 2 bases from J, with 8 bases between. The CDR3 has 14 amino acids. Germline CDR1 and CDR2: SGHRS and YFSETQ. In DNA, the CDR3 is TGCGCCAGCAGCTTGCAGGGGCCCACAGATACGCAGTATTTT. Protein: CASSLQGPTDTQYF.

The chain employs TRBV13 and TRBJ2-5, with D unresolved. This CDR3 has 12 amino acids. In germline, CDR1 is PRHDT, CDR2 FYEKMQ (reference sequence). V was cut by 3 bases and J by 2 bases, with 4 bases left in between. The CDR3 loop is CASSFYQETQYF. The CDR3 DNA follows: TGTGCCAGCAGCTTCTATCAAGAGACCCAGTACTTC. The whole variable domain, remainder taken from reference TRBV13 and TRBJ2-5, is AAGVIQSPRHLIKEKRETATLKCYPIPRHDTVYWYQQGPGQDPQFLISFYEKMQSDKGSIPDRFSAQQFSDYHSELNMSSLELGDSALYFCASSFYQETQYFGPGTRLLVL.

The rearrangement links TRBV6-5 to TRBJ1-2; tentatively, D is TRBD1 (6 bases). The CDR3 runs 13 residues. Germline CDR1 and CDR2: MNHEY and SVGAGI. Trimming removed 6 bases from V and 4 bases from J, with 12 bases in between. The CDR3 DNA reads as TGTGCCAGCAGGAGGGACACCCCCTATGGCTACACCTTC. Translating it yields CASRRDTPYGYTF.

The chain combines TRBV19 with TRBJ1-1; TRBD1 matches 7 bases. Germline V gene sequence: CDR1 LNHDA, CDR2 SQIVND (reference sequence). CDR3 length: 14 amino acids. V dropped 4 bases and J dropped 4; count of bases not matched to a gene: 6. The CDR3 coding sequence is TGTGCCAGTAGTACAGGGGGTTTGGGCACTGAAGCTTTCTTT. Protein: CASSTGGLGTEAFF.

V and J are TRBV19 and TRBJ2-7; TRBD2 matches 7 bases. CDR1 is LNHDA, CDR2 SQIVND, per germline (reference sequence). This CDR3 spans 14 amino acids. J gave up 1 base and V 4 bases, and 4 bases lay outside the gene matches. The CDR3 is CASSTGLGSYEQYF. CDR3 coding DNA: TGTGCCAGTAGTACCGGACTAGGTTCCTACGAGCAGTACTTC. Drawing the rest from reference TRBV19 and TRBJ2-7, the complete variable domain is DGGITQSPKYLFRKEGQNVTLSCEQNLNHDAMYWYRQDPGQGLRLIYYSQIVNDFQKGDIAEGYSVSREKKESFPLTVTSAQKNPTAFYLCASSTGLGSYEQYFGPGTRLTVT.

V usage is TRBV28 and J usage is TRBJ1-6; 8 bases line up with TRBD1. The CDR3 length is 13 residues. CDR1 is MDHEN, CDR2 SYDVKM, per germline. V was clipped by 3 bases and J by 16 bases; unmatched bases: 8. The CDR3 sequence: CASSFPGDRTLHF. CDR3 DNA sequence: TGTGCCAGCAGTTTCCCCGGGGACAGGACTCTCCACTTT.

This sequence joins TRBV5-4 and TRBJ2-3; D not resolved. Germline CDR1 reads SGHNT; CDR2 reads YYREEE (reference sequence). V lost 1 base, J lost 2 bases, and 8 bases lay in between. This CDR3 has 14 amino acids. CDR3 DNA: TGTGCCAGCAGCTTGCAAAGGTCCACAGATACGCAGTATTTT. This translates into CASSLQRSTDTQYF.

This sequence joins TRBV27 and TRBJ1-3; no definite D call. The CDR3 has 14 amino acids. V was pared by 5 bases and J by 0 bases, with 8 bases between. Germline lookup yields CDR1 MNHEY and CDR2 SMNVEV (reference sequence). The CDR3 is CASSTYSSGNTIYF. The CDR3 DNA reads TGTGCCAGCAGTACCTACAGCTCTGGAAACACCATATATTTT.

This chain uses TRBV6-5 with TRBJ1-2; tentative D call: TRBD1 (5 bases). The CDR3 spans 13 residues. The germline V gene has CDR1 MNHEY and CDR2 SVGAGI. Trimming removed 2 bases at V and 6 bases at J, with 10 bases between. CDR3 sequence: CASSYGGGDGYTF. CDR3 sequence (DNA): TGTGCCAGCAGTTACGGGGGGGGTGATGGCTACACCTTC.

This clone was recorded once. The gene calls are TRBV28 and TRBJ1-4; no clear D. The V and J ends lost 2 bases and 5 bases respectively, with 9 bases between them. The CDR3 is 14 amino acids. In germline, CDR1 is MDHEN, CDR2 SYDVKM. CDR3: CASSLEFVNEKLFF. CDR3 coding DNA: TGTGCCAGCAGTTTAGAATTTGTAAATGAAAAACTGTTTTTT.

J is TRBJ1-1 and V is TRBV19; unclear D gene. Germline V gene lookup returns CDR1 LNHDA and CDR2 SQIVND (reference sequence). Between the trimmed V and J ends, which lost 5 bases and 3 bases, there was a span of 10 bases. The CDR3 length is 13 residues. The CDR3 DNA is TGTGCCAGTAGTCAGGTGGCGGACACTGAAGCTTTCTTT. Translated: CASSQVADTEAFF.

The CDR3 nucleotides read TGTGCCAGCAGTTTCAAGGGTTTTGGGGAGCCCCAGCATTTT. Protein sequence: CASSFKGFGEPQHF. The chain has TRBV28 and TRBJ1-5, with D unclear. The germline V gene has CDR1 MDHEN and CDR2 SYDVKM. Trimming pared 3 bases from V and 8 bases from J, leaving 14 bases between. The CDR3 runs 14 residues. The full variable domain, its missing parts supplied by reference TRBV28 and TRBJ1-5, is DVKVTQSSRYLVKRTGEKVFLECVQDMDHENMFWYRQDPGLGLRLIYFSYDVKMKEKGDIPEGYSVSREKKERFSLILESASTNQTSMYLCASSFKGFGEPQHFGDGTRLSIL.

This clone was detected only once. J is TRBJ2-7 and V is TRBV4-1; TRBD2 matches 9 bases. This CDR3 contains 19 residues. The germline gives CDR1 MGHRA, CDR2 YSYEKL. V shed 1 base, J shed 2 bases, and the junction held 15 bases outside the gene matches. This CDR3 is CASSQVWSAGGRLAYEQYF. The CDR3, as DNA: TGCGCCAGCAGCCAAGTCTGGAGTGCGGGGGGGCGGTTGGCCTACGAGCAGTACTTC.

The V call is TRBV7-8, the J call TRBJ2-1, with D possibly being TRBD1 or TRBD2 (5 bases each). The CDR3 loop spans 16 amino acids. Trimming left V 1 base short and J 5 bases short, with 15 bases between. The germline CDR1 and CDR2 sequences are SGHVS and FQNEAQ. Here the CDR3 reads CASSLVVRGVNNEQFF. CDR3 coding DNA: TGTGCCAGCAGCTTAGTCGTCCGAGGGGTCAACAATGAGCAGTTCTTC.

The V gene is TRBV24-1, the J gene TRBJ1-1; 10 nucleotides agree with TRBD1. This CDR3 comprises 15 residues. J was trimmed by 1 base and V by 5 bases; bases with no gene match: 3. CDR1 KGHDR and CDR2 SFDVKD come from the germline V gene. CDR3 bases: TGTGCCACCAGTGGACAGGGGGCTGGGAACACTGAAGCTTTCTTT. It encodes CATSGQGAGNTEAFF.

The chain carries TRBV4-3 and TRBJ1-6; a weak D match, TRBD1 (6 bases). The CDR3 runs 15 residues. The V end lost 0 bases, the J end lost 9 bases, and 12 bases lay between the germline ends. The germline V gene has CDR1 LGHNA and CDR2 YSLEER. The CDR3: CASSQESRGPSPLHF. As DNA, the CDR3 is TGCGCCAGCAGCCAAGAATCCCGGGGGCCTTCACCCCTCCACTTT.

The gene calls are TRBV4-1 and TRBJ1-5; D unclear. CDR1 is MGHRA and CDR2 is YSYEKL in the germline V gene. V lost 0 bases to trimming and J lost 1 base, with 10 bases between them. The CDR3 contains 16 residues. CDR3 sequence: CASSQDTPYSNQPQHF. For the CDR3, the DNA is TGCGCCAGCAGCCAAGATACCCCGTACAGCAATCAGCCCCAGCATTTT.

This chain links TRBV19 with TRBJ1-2, with D maybe TRBD1 (5 bases). Germline-derived CDR1 and CDR2 are LNHDA and SQIVND (reference sequence). V lost 2 bases to trimming and J lost 7 bases, with 20 bases between them. The CDR3 runs to 16 residues. The DNA of the CDR3 is TGTGCCAGTAGTATATATCTAGGGGACCAACAAGTTGGCTACACCTTC. It encodes CASSIYLGDQQVGYTF.

The chain combines TRBV28 with TRBJ1-2; D possibly corresponds to TRBD1 (6 bases). The CDR3 runs 12 residues. Germline V lookup: CDR1 MDHEN, CDR2 SYDVKM. V gave up 7 bases and J gave up 7 bases, with 13 bases separating them. The CDR3 DNA follows: TGTGCCAGCACCTCAGGGGCGTTTGGCTACACCTTC. Encoded protein: CASTSGAFGYTF.

This chain joins TRBV3-1 (or the pseudogene TRBV3-2) and TRBJ2-2, with D perhaps TRBD2 (6 bases). This CDR3 has 15 residues. With 2 bases removed from V and 5 bases from J, the gap between germline ends came to 12 bases. Germline CDR1 and CDR2: LGHDT and YNNKEL (reference sequence). The CDR3 DNA reads TGTGCCAGCAGCCAATCGGGACTTTTGACCGGGGAGCTGTTTTTT. This gives the protein CASSQSGLLTGELFF.

The V call is TRBV4-2, the J call TRBJ2-1; D gene unclear. V lost 4 bases and J lost 2, with 15 bases in between. The CDR3 sequence is 16 residues long. Germline CDR1 and CDR2: LGHNA and YNFKEQ. In DNA form, the CDR3 reads TGTGCCAGCAGCCCTGTAGTGGCCGCGACCTACAATGAGCAGTTCTTC. Its protein is CASSPVVAATYNEQFF.

This clone was detected once. The chain couples TRBV19 to TRBJ2-7, with TRBD1 as a possible D gene (6 bases). Germline V lookup: CDR1 LNHDA, CDR2 SQIVND (reference sequence). The V and J ends lost 7 bases and 4 bases respectively, with 14 bases between them. The CDR3 loop spans 13 amino acids. The CDR3 spells CASTRGSQYEQYF. DNA for the CDR3: TGTGCCAGTACGAGGGGGTCGCAATACGAGCAGTACTTC.

The chain couples TRBV7-3 to TRBJ2-7; 8 positions agree with TRBD1. CDR1 SGHTA and CDR2 FQGTGA come from the germline V gene. There are 16 residues in the CDR3. Trimming removed 2 bases from V and 3 bases from J; junction bases left unmatched: 9. Here the CDR3 DNA reads TGTGCCAGCAGCTTAGCCGGACCGGGACAGGTCTACGAGCAGTACTTC. Translation gives CASSLAGPGQVYEQYF.